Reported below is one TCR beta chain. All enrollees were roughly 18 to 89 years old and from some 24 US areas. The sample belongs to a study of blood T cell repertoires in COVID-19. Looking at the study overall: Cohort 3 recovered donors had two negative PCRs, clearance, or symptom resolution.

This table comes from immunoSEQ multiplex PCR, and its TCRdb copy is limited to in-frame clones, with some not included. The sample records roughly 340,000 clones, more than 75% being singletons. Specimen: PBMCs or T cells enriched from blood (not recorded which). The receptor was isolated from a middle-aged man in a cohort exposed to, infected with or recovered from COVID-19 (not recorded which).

The DNA of the CDR3 is TGTGCCAGCAGCCCGACTATAGCGGGAAGGTACAATGAGCAGTTCTTC. It codes for CASSPTIAGRYNEQFF. The V and J genes are TRBV7-3 and TRBJ2-1; TRBD2 matches at 8 bases. The V gene's germline CDR1 is SGHTA and CDR2 FQGTGA. The CDR3 is made up of 16 amino acids. V was pared by 5 bases and J by 4 bases, with 10 bases of the junction left unmatched.